These T cell receptor beta chains were read from a single sample in a study of identical twins. TCRdb recomputed calls from the 5' RACE reads with MiXCR, one row per CDR3 protein. The sample records 150,000 or so distinct CDR3 sequences, 3.5% being singletons. Source material: memory T cells sorted from blood. Receptor source: a man between 18 and 29 years old in good health. CDR3s include the opening cysteine and the closing phenylalanine or tryptophan. A D gene is named only where the DNA matches it firmly. Clone size is not always given. Where it is, it says once, few, many or a class for expanded clones.

V,J,size,D,DNA,CDR3
TRBV20-1,TRBJ2-1,many,-,TGCAGTGCGTCCGACCTTGGACAAGCATACAATGAGCAGTTCTTC,CSASDLGQAYNEQFF
TRBV7-3,TRBJ2-7,few,TRBD1,TGTGCCAGCAGCCCGTCCGGGACAGTCTCCTACGAGCAGTACTTC,CASSPSGTVSYEQYF
TRBV11-1,TRBJ1-2,many,TRBD1,TGTGCCAGCAGCGGCAAGGGACAGTTGAGTGGCTACACCTTC,CASSGKGQLSGYTF
TRBV5-6,TRBJ2-1,many,-,TGTGCCAGCAGCTTAAGATACAATGAGCAGTTCTTC,CASSLRYNEQFF
TRBV29-1,TRBJ2-7,many,TRBD1,TGCAGCGTTACGGCGGGACAGGGTTTCTACGAGCAGTACTTC,CSVTAGQGFYEQYF
TRBV11-2,TRBJ2-1,many,TRBD2,TGTGCCAGCAGCCGGGGGGAGGGTTACAATGAGCAGTTCTTC,CASSRGEGYNEQFF
TRBV7-9,TRBJ2-5,many,-,TGTGCCACTAGACAGGAGGGAGAGACCCAGTACTTC,CATRQEGETQYF
TRBV18,TRBJ2-1,many,-,TGTGCCAGCTCACTCGTCACCCCGACAGGCATATCCTACAATGAGCAGTTCTTC,CASSLVTPTGISYNEQFF
TRBV27,TRBJ1-3,many,TRBD1,TGTGCCAGCAGTTTAAGGGGGACAGGGATGTACTCTGGAAACACCATATATTTT,CASSLRGTGMYSGNTIYF
TRBV12-3/TRBV12-4,TRBJ1-5,many,TRBD1,TGTGCCAGCACCCCCACAGGGGGGTCCTATCAGCCCCAGCATTTT,CASTPTGGSYQPQHF
TRBV5-1,TRBJ2-2,many,-,TGCGCCAGCAGCTTGGTCGGGGCCGCAAACGGGGAGCTGTTTTTT,CASSLVGAANGELFF
TRBV7-9,TRBJ2-1,few,-,TGTGCCAGCAGCTTAGCTGTACAGGGTGTCGAGCAGTTCTTC,CASSLAVQGVEQFF
TRBV5-1,TRBJ2-4,many,-,TGCGCCAGCAGCTTGGCCGGGGAGGGGGGGAACATTCAGTACTTC,CASSLAGEGGNIQYF
TRBV20-1,TRBJ1-1,many,TRBD1,TGCAGTGCTAGAAGACGACAGGGGGCCCCTTTAGGGACTGAAGCTTTCTTT,CSARRRQGAPLGTEAFF
TRBV27,TRBJ2-2,few,-,TGTGCCAGCAACTTACTGGGGTCCACCGGGGAGCTGTTTTTT,CASNLLGSTGELFF
TRBV6-1,TRBJ2-4,-,TRBD1,TGTGCCAGCAGTGACGGGGACAGCCAAAACATTCAGTACTTC,CASSDGDSQNIQYF
TRBV29-1,TRBJ1-2,many,-,TGCAGCGCCCTCGTATCAGGGCCCGATGGAGCAGGATATGGCTACACCTTC,CSALVSGPDGAGYGYTF
TRBV5-1,TRBJ1-1,many,-,TGCGCCAGCACTGGTACGGTGAACACTGAAGCTTTCTTT,CASTGTVNTEAFF
TRBV7-3,TRBJ2-1,few,TRBD1,TGTGCCAGCAGCTTTAATTCGCGCAGGGGGAATGAGCAGTTCTTC,CASSFNSRRGNEQFF
TRBV20-1,TRBJ2-3,many,TRBD2,TGCAGTGCTAGAGATCGGGGCGGGAGGGCAGATACGCAGTATTTT,CSARDRGGRADTQYF
TRBV12-3/TRBV12-4,TRBJ1-1,many,-,TGTGCCAGCAGTTCGCCCTTGCCTGGTGAAGCTTTCTTT,CASSSPLPGEAFF
TRBV5-1,TRBJ2-5,many,-,TGCGCCAGCAGCTTGGATTCCGGGTTGGGGACCCAGTACTTC,CASSLDSGLGTQYF
TRBV7-8,TRBJ2-1,many,TRBD2,TGTGCCAGCAGCCCCGGGAGGGCCTCCTACAATGAGCAGTTCTTC,CASSPGRASYNEQFF
TRBV3-1,TRBJ2-5,many,TRBD1,TGTGCCAGCAGCCCAGGACAGGGTCAGACCCAGTACTTC,CASSPGQGQTQYF
TRBV9,TRBJ2-5,many,-,TGTGCCAGCAGCGCCCAAAGGGGAGGACAAGAGACCCAGTACTTC,CASSAQRGGQETQYF
TRBV5-5,TRBJ2-7,many,-,TGTGCCAGCAGCCCCGAGGGGATTTACGAGCAGTACTTC,CASSPEGIYEQYF
TRBV9,TRBJ2-1,many,TRBD2,TGTGCCAGCAGCGTCGCAGGGAGGGCCAACAATGAGCAGTTCTTC,CASSVAGRANNEQFF
TRBV14,TRBJ1-2,many,-,TGTGCCAGCAGCCAATTTGCCCTCCCGGGGGCCTTTAACTATGGCTACACCTTC,CASSQFALPGAFNYGYTF
TRBV5-1,TRBJ1-1,many,-,TGCGCCAGCAGCGTCTCACGAGGGACCCACGCCGAGGGGACTGAAGCTTTCTTT,CASSVSRGTHAEGTEAFF
TRBV28,TRBJ1-5,many,-,TGTGCCAGCAGTTCGAGCGGCGGGGATAGCAATCAGCCCCAGCATTTT,CASSSSGGDSNQPQHF
TRBV6-5,TRBJ2-7,many,TRBD1,TGTGCCACTAGACAGGGGTCCTACGAGCAGTACTTC,CATRQGSYEQYF
TRBV15,TRBJ2-5,-,TRBD2,TGTGCCACCAGCAGAGATCTGGCTAGCGGGTCCCTGTACCAAGAGACCCAGTACTTC,CATSRDLASGSLYQETQYF
TRBV11-2,TRBJ2-1,many,TRBD2,TGTGCCAGCAGCCAACTAGCGGGAGGGCTCAATGAGCAGTTCTTC,CASSQLAGGLNEQFF
TRBV15,TRBJ2-1,many,-,TGTGCCACCACCCACACGGGCGATGAGCAGTTCTTC,CATTHTGDEQFF
TRBV5-5,TRBJ1-3,many,-,TGTGCCAGCAGCCTAGAAGGAAACACCATATATTTT,CASSLEGNTIYF
TRBV5-1,TRBJ2-2,many,TRBD1,TGCGCCAGCAGCTCCCGGACAGGGGGCACCGGGGAGCTGTTTTTT,CASSSRTGGTGELFF
TRBV7-2,TRBJ2-2,many,-,TGTGCCAGCAGCACTTTCGGAACTCTAAGTACCGGGGAGCTGTTTTTT,CASSTFGTLSTGELFF
TRBV30,TRBJ1-1,many,-,TGTGCCTGGAGTGTACAGGGGAACACTGAAGCTTTCTTT,CAWSVQGNTEAFF
TRBV6-1,TRBJ2-3,many,TRBD2,TGTGCCAGCAGTGAAGCGCTAGCGGTGAATGGGTATTTT,CASSEALAVNGYF
TRBV20-1,TRBJ2-5,many,TRBD2,TGCAGTGCTAGAGCCGGGGGGGGCCAAGAGACCCAGTACTTC,CSARAGGGQETQYF
TRBV7-6,TRBJ2-3,many,-,TGTGCCAGCAGCAAACCCCTAGATACGCAGTATTTT,CASSKPLDTQYF
TRBV27,TRBJ2-7,-,TRBD2,TGTGCCAGCCGAGAGGGAGGGTCTCCTGGCGAGCAGTACTTC,CASREGGSPGEQYF